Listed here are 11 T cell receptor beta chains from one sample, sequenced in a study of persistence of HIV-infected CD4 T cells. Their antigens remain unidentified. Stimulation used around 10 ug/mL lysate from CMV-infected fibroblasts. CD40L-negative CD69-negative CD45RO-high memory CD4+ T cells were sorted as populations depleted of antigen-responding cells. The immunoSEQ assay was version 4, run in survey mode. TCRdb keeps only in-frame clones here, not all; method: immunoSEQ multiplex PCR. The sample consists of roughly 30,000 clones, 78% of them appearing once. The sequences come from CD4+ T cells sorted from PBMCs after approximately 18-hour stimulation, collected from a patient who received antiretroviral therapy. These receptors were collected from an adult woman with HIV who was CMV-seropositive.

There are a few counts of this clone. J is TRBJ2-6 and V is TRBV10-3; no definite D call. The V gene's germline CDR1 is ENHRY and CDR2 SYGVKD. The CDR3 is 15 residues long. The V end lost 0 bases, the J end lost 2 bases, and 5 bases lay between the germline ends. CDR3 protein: CAISESTAGANVLTF. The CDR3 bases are TGTGCCATCAGTGAGTCAACGGCTGGGGCCAACGTCCTGACTTTC.

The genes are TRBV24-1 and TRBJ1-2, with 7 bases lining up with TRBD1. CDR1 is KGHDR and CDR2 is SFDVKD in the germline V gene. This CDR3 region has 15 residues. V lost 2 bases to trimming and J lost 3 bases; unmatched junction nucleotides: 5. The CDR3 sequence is CATSDSRDSHYGYTF. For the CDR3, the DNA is TGTGCCACCAGTGATTCCCGGGACAGCCACTATGGCTACACCTTC.

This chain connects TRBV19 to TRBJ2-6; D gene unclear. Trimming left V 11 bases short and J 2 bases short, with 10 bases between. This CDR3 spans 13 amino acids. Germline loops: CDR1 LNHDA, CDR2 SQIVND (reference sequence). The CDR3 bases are TGTGCCGCCAGGAGAACTGGGGCCAACGTCCTGACTTTC. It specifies CAARRTGANVLTF.

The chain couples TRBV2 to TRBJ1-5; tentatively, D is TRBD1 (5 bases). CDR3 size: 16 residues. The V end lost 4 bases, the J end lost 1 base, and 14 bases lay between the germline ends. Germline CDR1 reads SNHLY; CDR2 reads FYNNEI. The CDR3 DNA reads TGTGCCAGCAGTGCCAGGGAGGGCGTAAGCAATCAGCCCCAGCATTTT. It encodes CASSAREGVSNQPQHF.

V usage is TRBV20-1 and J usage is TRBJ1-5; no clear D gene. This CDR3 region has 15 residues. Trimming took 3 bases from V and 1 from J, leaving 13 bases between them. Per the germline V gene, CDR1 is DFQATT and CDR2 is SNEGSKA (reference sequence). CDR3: CSASEVLGSNQPQHF. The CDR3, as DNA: TGCAGTGCTAGTGAGGTGCTAGGGAGCAATCAGCCCCAGCATTTT.

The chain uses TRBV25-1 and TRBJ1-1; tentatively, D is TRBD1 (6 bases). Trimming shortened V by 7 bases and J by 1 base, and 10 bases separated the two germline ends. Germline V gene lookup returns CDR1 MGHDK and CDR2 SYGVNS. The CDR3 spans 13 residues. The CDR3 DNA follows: TGTGCCAGCAAAAGGACAGCGAACACTGAAGCTTTCTTT. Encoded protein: CASKRTANTEAFF.

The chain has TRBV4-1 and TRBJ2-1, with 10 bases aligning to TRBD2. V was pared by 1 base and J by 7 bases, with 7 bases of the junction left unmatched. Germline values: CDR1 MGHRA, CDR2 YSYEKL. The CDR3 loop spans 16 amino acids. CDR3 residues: CASSQAPSGGVNEQFF. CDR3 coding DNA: TGCGCCAGCAGCCAAGCGCCGAGCGGGGGGGTAAATGAGCAGTTCTTC.

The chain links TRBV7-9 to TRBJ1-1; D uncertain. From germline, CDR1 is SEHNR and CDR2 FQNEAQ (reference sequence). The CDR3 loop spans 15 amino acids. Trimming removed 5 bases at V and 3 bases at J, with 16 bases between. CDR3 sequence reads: CASSGKSEGYTEAFF. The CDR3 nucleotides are TGTGCCAGCAGCGGCAAAAGTGAGGGATACACTGAAGCTTTCTTT.

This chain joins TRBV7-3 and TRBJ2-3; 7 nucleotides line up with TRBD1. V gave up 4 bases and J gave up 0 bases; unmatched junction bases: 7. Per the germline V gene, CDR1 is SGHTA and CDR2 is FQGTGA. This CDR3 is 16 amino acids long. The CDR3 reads CASSSFGDRSTDTQYF. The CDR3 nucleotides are TGTGCCAGCAGCTCGTTTGGGGACAGAAGCACAGATACGCAGTATTTT.

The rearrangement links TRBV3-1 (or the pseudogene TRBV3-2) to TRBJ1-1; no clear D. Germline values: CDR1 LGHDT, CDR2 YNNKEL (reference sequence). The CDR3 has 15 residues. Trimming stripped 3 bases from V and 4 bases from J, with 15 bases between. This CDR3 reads CASSHGPGLGTEAFF. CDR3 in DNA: TGTGCCAGCAGCCATGGGCCGGGCCTGGGCACTGAAGCTTTCTTT.

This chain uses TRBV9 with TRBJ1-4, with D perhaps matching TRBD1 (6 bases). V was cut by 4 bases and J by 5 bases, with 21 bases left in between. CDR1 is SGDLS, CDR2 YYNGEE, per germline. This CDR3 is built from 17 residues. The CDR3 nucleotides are TGTGCCAGCAGCCTTTCGGACAGAGCCATCTCCAATGAAAAACTGTTTTTT. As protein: CASSLSDRAISNEKLFF.